The source of this T cell receptor beta chain is a study of control samples from healthy donors and cancer patients. Assay: immunoSEQ multiplex PCR; the TCRdb copy retains only in-frame clones and omits some. The sample has 100,000 to 150,000 clones; roughly 90% are singletons. Germline V gives CDR1 SGHRS, CDR2 YFSETQ. The junction had 1 base not matched to a gene; V was cut back by 2 bases and J by 3 bases. The CDR3 spans 13 residues. This chain connects TRBV5-1 to TRBJ2-7, with TRBD1 matching over 8 bases. The receptor comes from a woman in her 50s in good health. Sequencing input: blood. The CDR3 sequence: CASSFGTGYEQYF. The DNA of the CDR3 is TGCGCCAGCAGCTTCGGGACAGGCTACGAGCAGTACTTC.